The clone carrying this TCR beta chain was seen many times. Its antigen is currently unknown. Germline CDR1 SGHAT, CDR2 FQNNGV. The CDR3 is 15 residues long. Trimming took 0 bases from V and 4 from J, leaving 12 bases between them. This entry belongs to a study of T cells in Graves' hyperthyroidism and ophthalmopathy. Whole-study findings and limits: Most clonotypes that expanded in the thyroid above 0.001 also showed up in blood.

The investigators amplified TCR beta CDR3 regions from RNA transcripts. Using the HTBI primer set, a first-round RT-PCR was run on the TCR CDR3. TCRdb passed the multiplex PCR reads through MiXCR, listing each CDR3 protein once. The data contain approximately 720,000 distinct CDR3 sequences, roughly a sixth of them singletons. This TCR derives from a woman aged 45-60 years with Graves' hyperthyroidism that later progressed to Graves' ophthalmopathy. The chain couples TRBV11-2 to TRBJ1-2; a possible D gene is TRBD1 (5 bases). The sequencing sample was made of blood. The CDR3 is CASSLDRSQGYGYTF. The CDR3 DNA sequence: TGTGCCAGCAGCTTAGATCGGAGTCAGGGCTATGGCTACACCTTC.